The rows below give T cell receptor beta chains drawn from one sample of a study of T cell repertoires in aging, cancer and after chemotherapy. Each CDR3 protein gets one entry after TCRdb re-called the multiplex PCR reads with MiXCR. This sample has 500 or so distinct CDR3 sequences, with 33% found just once. Input material: blood. All receptors derive from a human donor with a blood cancer. CDR3s include the opening cysteine and the closing phenylalanine or tryptophan. The order of the fields is D gene, J gene, V gene, clone size, CDR3 DNA, CDR3 protein. D genes are given only for firm matches. The size entry is marked missing in some rows and otherwise reads once, few, many or a size class.

>.|TRBJ2-3|TRBV12-3/TRBV12-4|medium-sized
TGTGCCAGCAGTACTACTAGAACAGATACGCAGTATTTT
CASSTTRTDTQYF
>.|TRBJ2-5|TRBV29-1|.
TGCAGCGCTCCGGATTTCTGGACCGAAAATCGAGAGACCCAGTACTTC
CSAPDFWTENRETQYF
>.|TRBJ2-3|TRBV4-3|.
TGCGCCAGCAGCCAAGGATGGGGAGGCACAGATACGCAGTATTTT
CASSQGWGGTDTQYF
>TRBD2|TRBJ2-1|TRBV6-5|.
TGTGCCAGCAGCTCCAGAGGGACTAGCGGGAGCCTGAATGAGCAGTTCTTC
CASSSRGTSGSLNEQFF
>.|TRBJ2-2|TRBV25-1|.
TGTGCCAGCAGTGATTGGCAGAACACCGGGGAGCTGTTTTTT
CASSDWQNTGELFF
>TRBD2|TRBJ2-5|TRBV28|few
TGTGCCAGCAGACCCTGGGAGGGAGTGGACAAGACCCAGTACTTC
CASRPWEGVDKTQYF
>.|TRBJ1-5|TRBV28|.
TGTGCCAGCGTTCGGACCGGTGCCGTTCAGCCCCAGCATTTT
CASVRTGAVQPQHF
>TRBD2|TRBJ2-7|TRBV4-2|few
TGTGCCAGCAGCCCTCTGGGGGGGAGGAGCGGGTATTACGAGCAGTACTTC
CASSPLGGRSGYYEQYF
>TRBD1|TRBJ2-2|TRBV6-5|once
TGTGCCAGCAGTTACTCCCGGGACAGGGTAAAGAACACCGGGGAGCTGTTTTTT
CASSYSRDRVKNTGELFF
>.|TRBJ1-4|TRBV12-3/TRBV12-4|.
TGTGCCAGCAGTTTCCGGGATAATGAAAAACTGTTTTTT
CASSFRDNEKLFF
>.|TRBJ2-2|TRBV5-1|.
TGCGCCAGCAGATCGGGCCAGAACACCGGGGAGCTGTTTTTT
CASRSGQNTGELFF
>.|TRBJ1-2|TRBV10-3|.
TGTGCCAGCAGTTATTCGGGCGGGGTGGGTGTAGGCGGCTACACCTTC
CASSYSGGVGVGGYTF
>.|TRBJ2-2|TRBV2|few
TGTGCCAGCAATGACCCTACAGGGTCGGAGCTGTTTTTT
CASNDPTGSELFF
>.|TRBJ2-7|TRBV4-2|medium-sized
TGTGCCAGCAGCCAAGGCGGACAGACCTACGAGCAGTACTTC
CASSQGGQTYEQYF
>.|TRBJ2-7|TRBV19|few
TGTGCCAGTAGTATTTCGTCGGTCTCCTACGAGCAGTACTTC
CASSISSVSYEQYF
>.|TRBJ2-5|TRBV20-1|medium-sized
TGCAGTGCTGGCCCCGCCCTAAGGGGGACCCAGTACTTC
CSAGPALRGTQYF
>TRBD2|TRBJ2-1|TRBV19|few
TGTGCCAGTAGTAGAACTAGCGGGAGCCTGAATGAGCAGTTCTTC
CASSRTSGSLNEQFF
>.|TRBJ2-1|TRBV13|large
TGTGCCAGCAGCCTCCTACCAATACGTTACGCGTACAATGAGCAGTTCTTC
CASSLLPIRYAYNEQFF
>.|TRBJ2-1|TRBV9|.
TGTGCCAGCTCCACAGGGTTTCGGTCCTACAATGAGCAGTTCTTC
CASSTGFRSYNEQFF
>TRBD2|TRBJ2-3|TRBV7-2|medium-sized
TGTGCCAGCAGCTTAGCCTTCTTAGCGGGAGGCACAGATACGCAGTATTTT
CASSLAFLAGGTDTQYF
>.|TRBJ2-1|TRBV6-5|once
TGTGCCAGCAACCAAGGGTCCCTAGAGCAGTTCTTC
CASNQGSLEQFF
>TRBD2|TRBJ2-1|TRBV20-1|.
TGCAGTGCCAAACCCAAACTAGCGGGAGTCCCCCACGAGCAGTTCTTC
CSAKPKLAGVPHEQFF
>TRBD2|TRBJ2-7|TRBV19|medium-sized
TGTGCCAGTAGTTTAACTAGCGGGAGTCTAAACGAGCAGTACTTC
CASSLTSGSLNEQYF
>TRBD2|TRBJ2-7|TRBV7-6|.
TGTGCCAGCAGCTGCTGGGGGGGTGCGGCCTACGAGCAGTACTTC
CASSCWGGAAYEQYF
>.|TRBJ1-1|TRBV7-6|medium-sized
TGTGCCAGCAGCGTCGACAGGTGGAACACTGAAGCTTTCTTT
CASSVDRWNTEAFF
>.|TRBJ1-2|TRBV20-1|.
TGCAGTGCTAGAGATGAAAGCCATCATTCAATCTATGGCTACACCTTC
CSARDESHHSIYGYTF
>TRBD1|TRBJ2-7|TRBV12-3/TRBV12-4|.
TGTGCCAGCAGTCTCGACTCGACAGGGGCCTACGAGCAGTACTTC
CASSLDSTGAYEQYF
>.|TRBJ2-5|TRBV6-5|.
TGTGCCAGCAGCCGCCCGGGACTCGGTCAAGAGACCCAGTACTTC
CASSRPGLGQETQYF
>TRBD1|TRBJ2-1|TRBV6-6|.
TGTGCCAGCAGTACTTGGGGACAGTACAATGAGCAGTTCTTC
CASSTWGQYNEQFF
>.|TRBJ2-7|TRBV6-5|medium-sized
TGTGCCAGCAGTGCGACACCGACCTTCCCCTACGAGCAGTACTTC
CASSATPTFPYEQYF
>.|TRBJ1-2|TRBV29-1|.
TGCAGCGTTGAAGGGGGGAGGAATGGCTACACCTTC
CSVEGGRNGYTF
>.|TRBJ1-4|TRBV19|medium-sized
TGTGCCAGTAGTATTTACAGCCTTTCTGAAAAACTGTTTTTT
CASSIYSLSEKLFF
>.|TRBJ2-1|TRBV5-8|.
TGTGCCAGCAGTTCCAGCAACAATGAGCAGTTCTTC
CASSSSNNEQFF
>.|TRBJ2-5|TRBV6-5|.
TGTGCCAGCAGTTCCTCCTACAGCGACGGGACCCAGTACTTC
CASSSSYSDGTQYF
>.|TRBJ2-2|TRBV6-1|medium-sized
TGTGCCAGCAGTTGGGACGGAATCGGGGAGCTGTTTTTT
CASSWDGIGELFF
>TRBD2|TRBJ2-1|TRBV2|few
TGTGCCAGCAGCCCTCCTTCGACCGGGAGGGGCAACAATGAGCAGTTCTTC
CASSPPSTGRGNNEQFF
>TRBD1|TRBJ2-1|TRBV5-1|.
TGCGCCAGCAGCTTGGGGGACAGCCCTTCCTACAATGAGCAGTTCTTC
CASSLGDSPSYNEQFF
>.|TRBJ2-3|TRBV14|.
TGTGCCAGCAGCCAAGGCCTAGGTATATCAGATACGCAGTATTTT
CASSQGLGISDTQYF
>.|TRBJ2-5|TRBV29-1|medium-sized
TGCAGCGTAGAGACGGAGACCCAGTACTTC
CSVETETQYF
>TRBD2|TRBJ2-5|TRBV6-2/TRBV6-3|medium-sized
TGTGCCAGCAGTAAGGACACTAGCGGGACGTCGGGGCAAGAGACCCAGTACTTC
CASSKDTSGTSGQETQYF
>TRBD2|TRBJ2-3|TRBV7-9|few
TGTGCCAGCAGCCCAAGCGGGACCCCACCGGCAGATACGCAGTATTTT
CASSPSGTPPADTQYF
>TRBD2|TRBJ2-1|TRBV19|.
TGTGCCAGTAGTATAGTGGGTAGCGGGAGTTACAATGAGCAGTTCTTC
CASSIVGSGSYNEQFF
>.|TRBJ2-2|TRBV19|.
TGTGCCAGCCAAACAACAGGGATCGGGGAGCTGTTTTTT
CASQTTGIGELFF
>.|TRBJ1-6|TRBV6-1|medium-sized
TGTGCCAGCAGTGACCGGGCCTCCAATAATTCACCCCTCCACTTT
CASSDRASNNSPLHF
>TRBD2|TRBJ2-5|TRBV6-2/TRBV6-3|medium-sized
TGTGCCAGCACCAATAGCGGGCTGGAGACCCAGTACTTC
CASTNSGLETQYF